These 28 T cell receptor beta chains share one sample of origin, sequenced in a study of cytomegalovirus exposure and HLA in healthy donors. PCR amplification relied on 60 Vbeta primers (plus 13 Jbeta primers). Repertoires were generated with immunoSEQ multiplex PCR, while TCRdb's copy carries only in-frame clones and drops some. The sample includes about 110,000 clones, less than 70% of them seen just once. Input material: PBMCs. The receptors derive from a woman in her 30s in good health and CMV-seronegative.

This clone has just a few counts. The V and J genes are TRBV11-3 and TRBJ2-7; 8 nucleotides line up with TRBD2. J was trimmed by 3 bases and V by 1 base; bases with no gene match: 5. This CDR3 is built from 15 residues. Germline V CDR1 and CDR2: SGHNT, YENEEA. Here the CDR3 DNA reads TGTGCCAGCAGCTTAGGGGCTAGCGGGCTCTACGAGCAGTACTTC. Protein sequence: CASSLGASGLYEQYF.

The chain joins TRBV6-1 to TRBJ2-1; D possibly corresponds to TRBD1 (5 bases). CDR1 and CDR2 (germline): MNHNS, SASEGT. The V end was cut by 4 bases, the J end by 9 bases, with 13 bases between. The length of the CDR3 is 13 residues. The CDR3 DNA reads TGTGCCAGCAGTGGACTGGGTGGGGCTGAGCAGTTCTTC. It translates to CASSGLGGAEQFF.

The chain combines TRBV6-1 with TRBJ2-1; no firm D call. From germline, CDR1 is MNHNS and CDR2 SASEGT. Deletions cut 6 bases from V and 9 bases from J, with 18 bases between. The CDR3 is made up of 14 amino acids. Here the CDR3 reads CASRERRQASEQFF. The CDR3 nucleotides read TGTGCCAGCAGAGAAAGACGTCAGGCAAGTGAGCAGTTCTTC.

This sequence joins TRBV29-1 and TRBJ2-2, with 11 bases identical to TRBD2. Losses at the gene ends were 6 bases for V and 1 base for J; bases not matched to a gene: 1. CDR1 and CDR2 (germline): SQVTM, ANQGSEA. This CDR3 region has 14 residues. For the CDR3, the DNA is TGCAGCGTGGGGACTAGCGGGAACACCGGGGAGCTGTTTTTT. Protein: CSVGTSGNTGELFF.

This clone came up once. The rearrangement joins TRBV7-9 to TRBJ2-3; 9 bases are a match to TRBD1. Germline loops: CDR1 SEHNR, CDR2 FQNEAQ (reference sequence). The length of the CDR3 is 16 residues. The ends lost 2 bases at V and 2 bases at J; junction bases unmatched: 5. Written as DNA, the CDR3 is TGTGCCAGCAGCTTAAAGGGACAGGGTCCCACAGATACGCAGTATTTT. Protein: CASSLKGQGPTDTQYF.

The chain is built from TRBV7-9 and TRBJ2-2; TRBD1 matches at 9 bases. This CDR3 contains 14 residues. Germline V lookup: CDR1 SEHNR, CDR2 FQNEAQ (reference sequence). V shed 10 bases, J shed 3 bases, and the junction held 6 bases outside the gene matches. Written as DNA, the CDR3 is TGTGCCAAAACAGGGGGCACGGACACCGGGGAGCTGTTTTTT. Amino acid sequence: CAKTGGTDTGELFF.

J is TRBJ1-1 and V is TRBV14; tentatively, D is TRBD1 (5 bases). This CDR3 has 14 residues. CDR1 is SGHDN and CDR2 is FVKESK in the germline V gene. Trimming pared 3 bases from V and 3 bases from J, leaving 11 bases between. The CDR3 loop is CASSHIQVYTEAFF. As DNA, the CDR3 is TGTGCCAGCAGCCATATACAGGTTTACACTGAAGCTTTCTTT.

The genes are TRBV6-1 and TRBJ1-1; 9 bases agree with TRBD1. V trimming: 4 bases; J trimming: 2 bases; junction bases outside the gene matches: 5. The CDR3 extends over 15 amino acids. In germline, CDR1 is MNHNS, CDR2 SASEGT. CDR3 DNA sequence: TGTGCCAGCAGTGCTACAGGGGGCGTAAACACTGAAGCTTTCTTT. Protein: CASSATGGVNTEAFF.

The rearrangement uses TRBV18 and TRBJ1-5, with 12 bases lining up with TRBD1. J lost 5 bases, V lost 3 bases, and 2 bases had no gene match. The CDR3 spans 15 residues. Germline CDR1 and CDR2: KGHSH and LQKENI. The CDR3, as DNA: TGTGCCAGCTCACCGGGACAGGGGGCGTATCAGCCCCAGCATTTT. Amino acids: CASSPGQGAYQPQHF. The full variable domain, completed using reference TRBV18 and TRBJ1-5, is NAGVMQNPRHLVRRRGQEARLRCSPMKGHSHVYWYRQLPEEGLKFMVYLQKENIIDESGMPKERFSAEFPKEGPSILRIQQVVRGDSAAYFCASSPGQGAYQPQHFGDGTRLSIL.

The chain couples TRBV28 to TRBJ2-1; D is possibly TRBD1 (5 bases). Trimming shortened V by 7 bases and J by 7 bases, and 17 bases separated the two germline ends. Germline V gene lookup returns CDR1 MDHEN and CDR2 SYDVKM. The CDR3 extends over 14 amino acids. The CDR3 spells CASNLTPGSNEQFF. The CDR3 DNA is TGTGCCAGCAACCTGACGCCAGGGTCAAATGAGCAGTTCTTC.

The rearrangement joins TRBV7-3 to TRBJ1-1; 7 bases agree with TRBD1. The CDR3 has 13 amino acids. Germline trimming cut 6 bases from V and 4 bases from J; bases unmatched to any gene: 5. Germline V gene sequence: CDR1 SGHTA, CDR2 FQGTGA. The CDR3 nucleotides are TGTGCCAGCAGTCCCGACAGGGTCACTGAAGCTTTCTTT. Residues: CASSPDRVTEAFF.

The chain links TRBV5-1 to TRBJ2-1, with 8 bases lining up with TRBD2. Unmatched junction bases numbered 6, after V lost 2 bases and J lost 5 bases. Germline CDR1 SGHRS, CDR2 YFSETQ. This CDR3 region has 15 residues. The DNA for the CDR3 is TGCGCCAGCAGCTTTACCGGGACTAGTGACAATGAGCAGTTCTTC. Its protein product is CASSFTGTSDNEQFF.

This chain uses TRBV5-1 with TRBJ1-3, with D possibly being TRBD1 (5 bases). The CDR3 totals 15 residues. Trimming stripped 0 bases from V and 0 bases from J, with 7 bases between. From germline, CDR1 is SGHRS and CDR2 YFSETQ. This chain's CDR3 is CASSLGQISGNTIYF. The CDR3 coding sequence is TGCGCCAGCAGCTTGGGACAGATCTCTGGAAACACCATATATTTT.

This sequence joins TRBV5-6 and TRBJ1-3, with TRBD1 as a possible D gene (6 bases). The CDR3 totals 15 residues. V dropped 5 bases and J dropped 2 bases, with 14 bases sitting between them. Germline loops: CDR1 SGHDT, CDR2 YYEEEE. In DNA, the CDR3 is TGTGCCAGCAGAACGAACAGGGCTGCTGGAAACACCATATATTTT. It specifies CASRTNRAAGNTIYF. Supplemented by reference TRBV5-6 and TRBJ1-3, the full variable domain reads DAGVTQSPTHLIKTRGQQVTLRCSPKSGHDTVSWYQQALGQGPQFIFQYYEEEERQRGNFPDRFSGHQFPNYSSELNVNALLLGDSALYLCASRTNRAAGNTIYFGEGSWLTVV.

This chain joins TRBV5-6 and TRBJ1-2; D is uncertain. V gave up 3 bases and J gave up 7 bases, with 16 bases separating them. Germline CDR1 reads SGHDT; CDR2 reads YYEEEE. The CDR3 consists of 14 residues. The CDR3 DNA sequence: TGTGCCAGCAGCTCCCTGGAGGCCAGAGGTGGCTACACCTTC. This codes for CASSSLEARGGYTF. The complete variable domain, with remaining parts taken from reference TRBV5-6 and TRBJ1-2, reads DAGVTQSPTHLIKTRGQQVTLRCSPKSGHDTVSWYQQALGQGPQFIFQYYEEEERQRGNFPDRFSGHQFPNYSSELNVNALLLGDSALYLCASSSLEARGGYTFGSGTRLTVV.

V gene TRBV19 combines with J gene TRBJ2-1, with D perhaps matching TRBD2 (6 bases). This CDR3 has 13 amino acids. Germline loops: CDR1 LNHDA, CDR2 SQIVND (reference sequence). The V gene lost 6 bases and the J gene lost 2 bases, with 8 bases spanning the gap. The CDR3 nucleotides read TGTGCCAGTAGCGGGAGCGCCTACAATGAGCAGTTCTTC. This sequence encodes CASSGSAYNEQFF.

The rearrangement joins TRBV30 to TRBJ2-7; maybe TRBD1 (6 bases). The CDR3 is made up of 12 amino acids. Trimming cost V 2 bases and J 6 bases, with 11 bases left between them. Germline CDR1 and CDR2: GTSNPN and SVGIG (reference sequence). The DNA for the CDR3 is TGTGCCTGGAGTCTCAGGGGCTCCGAGCAGTACTTC. Amino acid sequence: CAWSLRGSEQYF.

The chain carries TRBV2 and TRBJ2-2, with 11 bases fitting TRBD1. The germline gives CDR1 SNHLY, CDR2 FYNNEI. This CDR3 spans 15 amino acids. With 6 bases clipped from V and 3 bases from J, the junction kept 3 bases outside the gene matches. The DNA for the CDR3 is TGTGCCAGCAGACGGACAGGGGGCGACACCGGGGAGCTGTTTTTT. It encodes CASRRTGGDTGELFF.

V gene TRBV7-9 combines with J gene TRBJ1-2; a weak D match, TRBD1 (6 bases). The germline V gene has CDR1 SEHNR and CDR2 FQNEAQ (reference sequence). V lost 5 bases, J lost 3 bases, and 13 bases lay in between. The CDR3 totals 14 residues. CDR3: CASSPDSLYYGYTF. The CDR3 DNA sequence: TGTGCCAGCAGCCCGGACAGCCTCTACTATGGCTACACCTTC.

The gene calls are TRBV7-9 and TRBJ1-2, with D unclear. The V gene lost 4 bases and the J gene lost 7 bases, with 7 bases spanning the gap. The CDR3 runs 11 residues. In germline, CDR1 is SEHNR, CDR2 FQNEAQ (reference sequence). CDR3 in DNA: TGTGCCAGCAGCTCTGAGGTTGGCTACACCTTC. Its protein product is CASSSEVGYTF.

J is TRBJ1-1 and V is TRBV18; D is uncertain. V lost 6 bases, J lost 1 base, and 15 bases lay in between. The CDR3 extends over 15 amino acids. From germline, CDR1 is KGHSH and CDR2 LQKENI. CDR3 amino acids: CASSPRKTENTEAFF. CDR3 nucleotide sequence: TGTGCCAGCTCCCCCAGGAAAACAGAGAACACTGAAGCTTTCTTT.

V gene TRBV5-6 combines with J gene TRBJ2-6; 11 positions agree with TRBD1. V lost 4 bases and J lost 0; bases outside the gene matches: 6. The germline CDR1 and CDR2 sequences are SGHDT and YYEEEE. The CDR3 runs 18 residues. In DNA, the CDR3 is TGTGCCAGCAGCAGGACAGGGGGCTTTGTCTCTGGGGCCAACGTCCTGACTTTC. The encoded protein is CASSRTGGFVSGANVLTF.

The chain is built from TRBV9 and TRBJ2-3; D possibly corresponds to TRBD2 (6 bases). Germline V lookup: CDR1 SGDLS, CDR2 YYNGEE. The germline V and J ends were trimmed by 4 bases and 0 bases, with 15 bases remaining between them. This CDR3 has 16 residues. CDR3 bases: TGTGCCAGCAGCCCAAGAGGTGGGACTAGCACAGATACGCAGTATTTT. Amino acids: CASSPRGGTSTDTQYF.

This clone was found once. The chain uses TRBV9 and TRBJ2-5, with 8 bases aligning to TRBD1. J was trimmed by 1 base and V by 0 bases; bases with no gene match: 5. This CDR3 contains 16 residues. The V gene's germline CDR1 is SGDLS and CDR2 YYNGEE. CDR3: CASSVAGTGGQETQYF. The CDR3 nucleotides read TGTGCCAGCAGCGTAGCCGGGACAGGAGGCCAAGAGACCCAGTACTTC. Drawing the rest from reference TRBV9 and TRBJ2-5, the complete variable domain is DSGVTQTPKHLITATGQRVTLRCSPRSGDLSVYWYQQSLDQGLQFLIQYYNGEERAKGNILERFSAQQFPDLHSELNLSSLELGDSALYFCASSVAGTGGQETQYFGPGTRLLVL.

The chain uses TRBV5-4 and TRBJ2-1, with 10 nucleotides matching TRBD2. The CDR3 runs 16 residues. Germline V lookup: CDR1 SGHNT, CDR2 YYREEE (reference sequence). After removal of 0 bases from V and 4 bases from J, the junction contained 4 bases not matched to a gene. CDR3 sequence reads: CASSLVRTSGYNEQFF. The CDR3 DNA follows: TGTGCCAGCAGCTTGGTCAGGACTAGCGGATACAATGAGCAGTTCTTC. The whole variable domain, remainder taken from reference TRBV5-4 and TRBJ2-1, is ETGVTQSPTHLIKTRGQQVTLRCSSQSGHNTVSWYQQALGQGPQFIFQYYREEENGRGNFPPRFSGLQFPNYSSELNVNALELDDSALYLCASSLVRTSGYNEQFFGPGTRLTVL.

The V and J genes are TRBV10-1 and TRBJ1-3; tentative D call: TRBD1 (5 bases). V was cut by 7 bases and J by 4 bases, with 8 bases left in between. CDR3 size: 12 residues. Germline assignment: CDR1 WNHNN and CDR2 SYGVQD (reference sequence). As DNA, the CDR3 is TGCGCCAGCATCCACAGGGGAAACACCATATATTTT. This translates into CASIHRGNTIYF.

The chain employs TRBV5-1 and TRBJ2-7, with D possibly being TRBD2 (6 bases). The CDR3 contains 14 residues. Germline CDR1 reads SGHRS; CDR2 reads YFSETQ. The V end was cut by 4 bases, the J end by 5 bases, with 16 bases between. The CDR3 here is CASSPGFSGHEQYF. The CDR3 DNA follows: TGCGCCAGCAGCCCAGGGTTTAGCGGCCACGAGCAGTACTTC.

This chain uses TRBV9 with TRBJ2-1; perhaps TRBD2 as D (6 bases). V lost 0 bases and J 4 bases, leaving 11 bases between the germline ends. The germline gives CDR1 SGDLS, CDR2 YYNGEE. The CDR3 is made up of 15 amino acids. The CDR3 sequence: CASSVVADRYNEQFF. CDR3 nucleotide sequence: TGTGCCAGCAGCGTAGTAGCGGACCGATACAATGAGCAGTTCTTC.